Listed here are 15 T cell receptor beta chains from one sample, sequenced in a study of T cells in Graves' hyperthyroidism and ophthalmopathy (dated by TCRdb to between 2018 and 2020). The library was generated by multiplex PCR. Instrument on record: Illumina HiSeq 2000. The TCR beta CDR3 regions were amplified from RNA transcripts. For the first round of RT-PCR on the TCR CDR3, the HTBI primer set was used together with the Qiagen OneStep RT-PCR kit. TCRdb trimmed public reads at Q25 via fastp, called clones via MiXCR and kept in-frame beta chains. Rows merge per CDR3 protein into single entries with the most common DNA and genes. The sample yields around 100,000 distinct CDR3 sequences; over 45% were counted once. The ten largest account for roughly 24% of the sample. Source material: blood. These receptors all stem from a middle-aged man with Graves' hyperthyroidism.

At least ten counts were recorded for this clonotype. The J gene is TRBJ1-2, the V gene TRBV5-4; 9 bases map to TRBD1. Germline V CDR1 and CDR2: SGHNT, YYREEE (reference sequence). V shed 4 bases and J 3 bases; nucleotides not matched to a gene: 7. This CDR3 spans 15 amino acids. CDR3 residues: CASSRRDREDYGYTF. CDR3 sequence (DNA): TGTGCCAGCAGCCGCCGGGACAGGGAGGACTATGGCTACACCTTC.

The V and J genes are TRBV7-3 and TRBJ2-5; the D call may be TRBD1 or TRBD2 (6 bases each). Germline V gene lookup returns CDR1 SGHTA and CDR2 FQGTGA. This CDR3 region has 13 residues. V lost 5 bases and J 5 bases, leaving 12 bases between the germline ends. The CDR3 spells CASSLGGRETQYF. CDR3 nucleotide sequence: TGTGCCAGCAGCCTCGGGGGCAGGGAGACCCAGTACTTC. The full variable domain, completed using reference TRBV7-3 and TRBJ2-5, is GAGVSQTPSNKVTEKGKYVELRCDPISGHTALYWYRQSLGQGPEFLIYFQGTGAADDSGLPNDRFFAVRPEGSVSTLKIQRTERGDSAVYLCASSLGGRETQYFGPGTRLLVL.

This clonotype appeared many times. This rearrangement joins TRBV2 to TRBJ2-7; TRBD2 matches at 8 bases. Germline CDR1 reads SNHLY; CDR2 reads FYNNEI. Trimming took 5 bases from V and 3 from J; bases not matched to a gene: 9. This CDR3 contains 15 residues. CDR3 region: CASSLRSSGNYEQYF. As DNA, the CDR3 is TGTGCCAGCAGTCTCCGGAGTAGCGGGAACTACGAGCAGTACTTC.

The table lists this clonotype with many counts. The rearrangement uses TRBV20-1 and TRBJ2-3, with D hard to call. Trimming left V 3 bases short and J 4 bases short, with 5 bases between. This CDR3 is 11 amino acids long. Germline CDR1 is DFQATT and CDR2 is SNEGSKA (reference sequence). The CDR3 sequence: CSASHSDTQYF. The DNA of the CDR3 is TGCAGTGCTAGCCACTCAGATACGCAGTATTTT.

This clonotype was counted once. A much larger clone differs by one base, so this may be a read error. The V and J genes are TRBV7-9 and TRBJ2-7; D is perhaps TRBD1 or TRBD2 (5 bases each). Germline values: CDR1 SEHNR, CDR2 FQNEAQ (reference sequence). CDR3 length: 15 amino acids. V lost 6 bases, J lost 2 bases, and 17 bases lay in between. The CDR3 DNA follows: TGTGCCAGCAGGCGCACGGGACGGGGAACCTACGAGCAGTACTTC. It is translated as CASRRTGRGTYEQYF.

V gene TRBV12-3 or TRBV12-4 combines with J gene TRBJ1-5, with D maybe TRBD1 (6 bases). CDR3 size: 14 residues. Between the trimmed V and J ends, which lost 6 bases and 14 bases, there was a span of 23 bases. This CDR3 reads CASSWTSGGHNEHF. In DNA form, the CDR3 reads TGTGCCAGCAGCTGGACTAGCGGGGGGCACAATGAGCATTTT.

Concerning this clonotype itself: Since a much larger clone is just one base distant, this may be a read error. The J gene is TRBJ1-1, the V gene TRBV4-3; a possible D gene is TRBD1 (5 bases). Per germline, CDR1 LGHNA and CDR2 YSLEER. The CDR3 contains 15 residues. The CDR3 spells CASSQGRAQGTEALF. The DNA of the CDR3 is TGCGCCAGCAGCCAAGGCAGGGCGCAGGGCACTGAAGCTCTCTTT.

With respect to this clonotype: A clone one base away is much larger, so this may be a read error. The CDR3: CAISWDSGRSPQHF. The CDR3 nucleotides read TGTGCCATCAGTTGGGACAGCGGGCGTTCGCCCCAGCATTTT. The J gene is TRBJ1-5, the V gene TRBV10-3; TRBD1 agrees at 7 bases. The CDR3 contains 14 residues. Germline CDR1 and CDR2: ENHRY and SYGVKD. V shed 5 bases, J shed 9 bases, and the junction held 10 bases outside the gene matches.

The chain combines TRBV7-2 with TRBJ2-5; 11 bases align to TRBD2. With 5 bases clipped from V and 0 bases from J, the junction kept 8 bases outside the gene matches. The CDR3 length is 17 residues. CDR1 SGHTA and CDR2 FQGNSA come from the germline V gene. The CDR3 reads CASSLPTSGTYQETQYF. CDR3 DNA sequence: TGTGCCAGCAGCCTACCGACTAGCGGGACGTACCAAGAGACCCAGTACTTC.

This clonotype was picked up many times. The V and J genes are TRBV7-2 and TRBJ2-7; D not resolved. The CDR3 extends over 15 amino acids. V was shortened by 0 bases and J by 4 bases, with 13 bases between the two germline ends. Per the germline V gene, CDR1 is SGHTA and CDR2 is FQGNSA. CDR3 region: CASSLAVRGSYEQYF. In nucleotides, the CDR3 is TGTGCCAGCAGCTTAGCGGTACGCGGATCTTACGAGCAGTACTTC.

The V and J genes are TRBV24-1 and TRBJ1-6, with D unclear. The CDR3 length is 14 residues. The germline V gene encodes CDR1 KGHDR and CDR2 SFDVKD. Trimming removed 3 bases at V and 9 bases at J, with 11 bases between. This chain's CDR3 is CATSDHLGSSPLHF. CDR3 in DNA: TGTGCCACCAGTGATCATCTAGGGAGTTCACCCCTCCACTTT.

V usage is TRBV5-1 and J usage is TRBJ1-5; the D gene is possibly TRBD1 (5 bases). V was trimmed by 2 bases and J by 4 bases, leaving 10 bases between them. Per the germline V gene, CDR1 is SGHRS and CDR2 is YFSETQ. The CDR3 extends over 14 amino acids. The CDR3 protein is CASSFWDGNQPQHF. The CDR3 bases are TGCGCCAGCAGCTTTTGGGACGGGAATCAGCCCCAGCATTTT.

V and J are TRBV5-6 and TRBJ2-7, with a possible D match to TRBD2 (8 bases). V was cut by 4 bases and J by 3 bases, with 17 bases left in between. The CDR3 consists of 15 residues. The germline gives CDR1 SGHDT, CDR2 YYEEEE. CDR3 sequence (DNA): TGTGCCAGCAGCCCGGGGGGGGGGACAGACTACGAGCAGTACTTC. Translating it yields CASSPGGGTDYEQYF.

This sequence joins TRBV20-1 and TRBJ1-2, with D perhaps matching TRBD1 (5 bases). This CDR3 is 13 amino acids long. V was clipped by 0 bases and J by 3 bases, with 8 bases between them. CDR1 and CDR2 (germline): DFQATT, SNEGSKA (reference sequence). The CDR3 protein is CSARDGADYGYTF. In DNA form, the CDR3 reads TGCAGTGCTAGAGATGGGGCGGACTATGGCTACACCTTC.

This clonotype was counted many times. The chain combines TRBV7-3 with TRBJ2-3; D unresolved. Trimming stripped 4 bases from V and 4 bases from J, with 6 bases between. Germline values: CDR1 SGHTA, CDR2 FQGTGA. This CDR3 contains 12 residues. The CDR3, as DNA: TGTGCCAGCAGCTCTTCGGCAGATACGCAGTATTTT. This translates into CASSSSADTQYF.